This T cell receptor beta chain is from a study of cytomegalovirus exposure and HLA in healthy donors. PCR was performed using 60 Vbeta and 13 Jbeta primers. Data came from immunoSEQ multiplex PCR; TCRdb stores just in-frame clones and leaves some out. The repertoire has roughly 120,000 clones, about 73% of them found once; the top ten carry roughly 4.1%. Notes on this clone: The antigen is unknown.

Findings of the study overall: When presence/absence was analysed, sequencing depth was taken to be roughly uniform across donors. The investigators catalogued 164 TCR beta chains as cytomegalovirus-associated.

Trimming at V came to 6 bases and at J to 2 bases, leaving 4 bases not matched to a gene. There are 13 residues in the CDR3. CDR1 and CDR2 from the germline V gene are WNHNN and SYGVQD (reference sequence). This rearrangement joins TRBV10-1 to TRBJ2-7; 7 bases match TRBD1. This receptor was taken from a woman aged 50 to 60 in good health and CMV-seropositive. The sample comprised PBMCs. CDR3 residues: CASSRTGPYEQYF. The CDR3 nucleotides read TGCGCCAGCAGCCGGACAGGACCCTACGAGCAGTACTTC.